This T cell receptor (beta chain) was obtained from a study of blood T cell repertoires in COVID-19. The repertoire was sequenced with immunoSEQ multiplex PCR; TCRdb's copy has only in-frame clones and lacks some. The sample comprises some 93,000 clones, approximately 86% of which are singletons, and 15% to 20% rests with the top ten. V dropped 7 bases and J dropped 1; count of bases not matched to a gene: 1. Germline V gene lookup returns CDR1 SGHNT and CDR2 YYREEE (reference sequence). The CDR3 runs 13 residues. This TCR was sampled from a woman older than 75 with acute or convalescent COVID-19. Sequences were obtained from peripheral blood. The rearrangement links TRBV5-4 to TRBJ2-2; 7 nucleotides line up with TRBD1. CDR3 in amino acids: CASRTGNTGELFF. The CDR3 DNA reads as TGTGCCAGCCGGACAGGGAACACCGGGGAGCTGTTTTTT.